The 31 T cell receptor beta chains reported below all come from one sample, sequenced in a study of Tregs in tolerant kidney transplant recipients. The table came from immunoSEQ multiplex PCR; TCRdb's copy has only in-frame clones and leaves some out. The sample includes under 100,000 clones, around 94% seen only once; the top ten take roughly 5%. Sequenced sample: CD8+ T cells from blood. The receptors shown here come from a human donor in good health.

The J gene is TRBJ2-5, the V gene TRBV9; TRBD1 matches 7 bases. With V trimmed by 0 bases and J by 2 bases, 1 base remained unmatched. The germline V gene encodes CDR1 SGDLS and CDR2 YYNGEE. The CDR3 is 14 residues long. CDR3: CASSVAGQQETQYF. The CDR3 nucleotides are TGTGCCAGCAGCGTAGCGGGACAGCAAGAGACCCAGTACTTC.

The J gene is TRBJ2-1, the V gene TRBV10-2; the D gene could be TRBD1 or TRBD2 (5 bases each). Germline CDR1 is WSHSY and CDR2 is SAAADI. The CDR3 is 13 residues long. Trimming left V 4 bases short and J 4 bases short, with 8 bases between. In DNA, the CDR3 is TGCGCCAGCAGTGCGGGACCTTACAATGAGCAGTTCTTC. Protein product: CASSAGPYNEQFF.

The rearrangement uses TRBV9 and TRBJ1-5; D remains ambiguous. V was trimmed by 3 bases and J by 3 bases, leaving 10 bases between them. CDR1 SGDLS and CDR2 YYNGEE come from the germline V gene. The length of the CDR3 is 14 residues. The CDR3 DNA follows: TGTGCCAGCAGCGGGGGAACTACCAATCAGCCCCAGCATTTT. Translation: CASSGGTTNQPQHF.

The CDR3 DNA reads as TGTGCCAGCTCAGTCAGCCCCTACGAGCAGTACTTC. It yields the protein CASSVSPYEQYF. The genes are TRBV18 and TRBJ2-7; no reliable D call. V lost 5 bases and J 2 bases, leaving 7 bases between the germline ends. Germline loops: CDR1 KGHSH, CDR2 LQKENI. This CDR3 spans 12 amino acids.

The J gene is TRBJ1-2, the V gene TRBV11-2; the D gene is possibly TRBD1 (5 bases). V dropped 0 bases and J dropped 4 bases, with 12 bases sitting between them. This CDR3 contains 15 residues. Germline V gene data show CDR1 as SGHAT and CDR2 as FQNNGV. CDR3 sequence reads: CASSLDGRAGYGYTF. Here the CDR3 DNA reads TGTGCCAGCAGCTTAGATGGCAGGGCTGGCTATGGCTACACCTTC.

This clone was observed a few times. The gene calls are TRBV7-9 and TRBJ2-2, with TRBD1 matching 9 bases. The V gene's germline CDR1 is SEHNR and CDR2 FQNEAQ (reference sequence). The CDR3 extends over 16 amino acids. V was clipped by 5 bases and J by 0 bases; unmatched bases: 4. DNA of the CDR3: TGTGCCAGCAGCGGGGGACAGGGAGCGAACACCGGGGAGCTGTTTTTT. It encodes CASSGGQGANTGELFF.

The genes are TRBV7-3 and TRBJ2-3; perhaps TRBD1 as D (6 bases). The CDR3 runs 17 residues. Per the germline V gene, CDR1 is SGHTA and CDR2 is FQGTGA. Trimming pared 0 bases from V and 5 bases from J, leaving 18 bases between. The CDR3 loop is CASSLTPSGDEGDTQYF. As DNA, the CDR3 is TGTGCCAGCAGCTTAACCCCGTCAGGGGACGAAGGAGATACGCAGTATTTT.

A note on this clone: Within the sample, other DNA sequences also encode this same CDR3. This sequence joins TRBV5-4 and TRBJ2-7; D remains unclear. There are 11 residues in the CDR3. The V end lost 3 bases, the J end lost 0 bases, and 1 base lay between the germline ends. Germline loops: CDR1 SGHNT, CDR2 YYREEE (reference sequence). The CDR3, as DNA: TGTGCCAGCAGCTCCTCCTACGAGCAGTACTTC. Translated, it gives CASSSSYEQYF. Supplemented by reference TRBV5-4 and TRBJ2-7, the full variable domain reads ETGVTQSPTHLIKTRGQQVTLRCSSQSGHNTVSWYQQALGQGPQFIFQYYREEENGRGNFPPRFSGLQFPNYSSELNVNALELDDSALYLCASSSSYEQYFGPGTRLTVT.

CDR3 protein: CASSSPGQVAQPQHF. CDR3 DNA: TGTGCCAGCAGTTCCCCGGGACAGGTGGCTCAGCCCCAGCATTTT. The chain uses TRBV7-8 and TRBJ1-5; 8 bases are shared with TRBD1. CDR1 SGHVS and CDR2 FQNEAQ come from the germline V gene. V shed 6 bases and J 6 bases; nucleotides not matched to a gene: 10. This CDR3 has 15 residues.

The V and J genes are TRBV29-1 and TRBJ1-1; D ambiguous. This CDR3 is 12 amino acids long. The germline V gene has CDR1 SQVTM and CDR2 ANQGSEA. V was clipped by 4 bases and J by 4 bases, with 10 bases between them. CDR3 nucleotides: TGCAGCGTTGTAGACGGACGCACTGAAGCTTTCTTT. This sequence encodes CSVVDGRTEAFF.

V usage is TRBV7-6 and J usage is TRBJ1-2, with 7 bases lining up with TRBD1. This CDR3 is 19 amino acids long. Germline V gene data show CDR1 as SGHVS and CDR2 as FNYEAQ. Trimming at V came to 5 bases and at J to 2 bases, leaving 20 bases not matched to a gene. CDR3 region: CASSHFDGNRGHSNYGYTF. Written as DNA, the CDR3 is TGTGCCAGCAGCCACTTCGACGGGAACAGGGGCCATTCGAACTATGGCTACACCTTC.

V and J are TRBV19 and TRBJ2-6, with 11 bases fitting TRBD1. V lost 7 bases and J lost 2; bases outside the gene matches: 4. The CDR3 is made up of 16 amino acids. Germline CDR1 reads LNHDA; CDR2 reads SQIVND (reference sequence). Written as DNA, the CDR3 is TGTGCCAGTATCGGACAGGGGGCTGCTGGGGCCAACGTCCTGACTTTC. This translates into CASIGQGAAGANVLTF. Variable domain in full (rest from reference TRBV19 and TRBJ2-6): DGGITQSPKYLFRKEGQNVTLSCEQNLNHDAMYWYRQDPGQGLRLIYYSQIVNDFQKGDIAEGYSVSREKKESFPLTVTSAQKNPTAFYLCASIGQGAAGANVLTFGAGSRLTVL.

The rearrangement links TRBV5-6 to TRBJ2-7; TRBD1 is a possible D gene (5 bases). V shed 1 base and J shed 2 bases, with 16 bases lying between them. The germline gives CDR1 SGHDT, CDR2 YYEEEE. The CDR3 sequence is 16 residues long. CDR3 nucleotides: TGTGCCAGCAGCTTGCCCCAGGGCAACAAGGCCTACGAGCAGTACTTC. Protein product: CASSLPQGNKAYEQYF.

The V and J genes are TRBV7-8 and TRBJ2-5; D might be TRBD1 (6 bases). The V end lost 1 base, the J end lost 2 bases, and 11 bases lay between the germline ends. The germline gives CDR1 SGHVS, CDR2 FQNEAQ. The CDR3 contains 15 residues. CDR3 in amino acids: CASSLEVGAQETQYF. The CDR3 DNA reads as TGTGCCAGCAGCTTAGAGGTGGGGGCTCAAGAGACCCAGTACTTC.

The V gene is TRBV19, the J gene TRBJ1-1; no reliable D call. Germline-derived CDR1 and CDR2 are LNHDA and SQIVND (reference sequence). Trimming left V 6 bases short and J 3 bases short, with 2 bases between. The length of the CDR3 is 10 residues. The CDR3 nucleotides are TGTGCCAGTAGAGACACTGAAGCTTTCTTT. Protein sequence: CASRDTEAFF.

The chain recombines TRBV15 with TRBJ2-1, with 10 bases matching TRBD2. Unmatched junction bases numbered 10, after V lost 5 bases and J lost 0 bases. The CDR3 totals 18 residues. CDR1 is LNHNV, CDR2 YYDKDF, per germline (reference sequence). CDR3 nucleotides: TGTGCCACCAGCCCTGCGGGACTAGCGTCGAGCTCCTACAATGAGCAGTTCTTC. Amino acid sequence: CATSPAGLASSSYNEQFF.

The genes are TRBV13 and TRBJ2-3; 8 nucleotides match TRBD2. V gave up 1 base and J gave up 0 bases; unmatched junction bases: 6. The CDR3 has 17 amino acids. Per germline, CDR1 PRHDT and CDR2 FYEKMQ (reference sequence). The CDR3 loop is CASSLVDSGISTDTQYF. CDR3 nucleotides: TGTGCCAGCAGCTTAGTTGATAGCGGGATAAGCACAGATACGCAGTATTTT.

The chain carries TRBV18 and TRBJ1-1; D gene uncertain. The CDR3 runs to 12 residues. Between the trimmed V and J ends, which lost 6 bases and 5 bases, there was a span of 10 bases. The germline V gene encodes CDR1 KGHSH and CDR2 LQKENI. CDR3 coding DNA: TGTGCCAGCTCCGACGCCGGAACTGAAGCTTTCTTT. It is translated as CASSDAGTEAFF.

J is TRBJ2-1 and V is TRBV11-2, with 13 bases identical to TRBD2. After removal of 0 bases from V and 4 bases from J, the junction contained 12 bases not matched to a gene. The CDR3 has 20 amino acids. Germline CDR1 and CDR2: SGHAT and FQNNGV. The CDR3 DNA reads TGTGCCAGCAGCTTAGATACTAGCGGGAGGGCCCTCATGAGGTACAATGAGCAGTTCTTC. Protein: CASSLDTSGRALMRYNEQFF.

Points on this clone: The same CDR3 can be traced to other DNA sequences in this sample. V gene TRBV14 combines with J gene TRBJ1-1; D remains ambiguous. The CDR3 consists of 18 residues. Trimming stripped 3 bases from V and 5 bases from J, with 25 bases between. Germline-derived CDR1 and CDR2 are SGHDN and FVKESK. The CDR3 loop reads CASSQGRGRLSWMTEAFF. For the CDR3, the DNA is TGTGCCAGCAGCCAGGGGAGAGGGCGGCTAAGTTGGATGACTGAAGCTTTCTTT.

The chain is built from TRBV2 and TRBJ2-7; TRBD2 matches at 7 bases. Looked up from germline, CDR1 is SNHLY and CDR2 is FYNNEI. V shed 8 bases and J 2 bases; nucleotides not matched to a gene: 6. The CDR3 extends over 13 amino acids. The CDR3 here is CASLAEFTYEQYF. CDR3 nucleotides: TGTGCCAGCCTAGCGGAGTTTACCTACGAGCAGTACTTC.

The chain joins TRBV30 to TRBJ1-1; D is unclear. CDR3 size: 13 residues. From germline, CDR1 is GTSNPN and CDR2 SVGIG (reference sequence). Trimming pared 3 bases from V and 1 base from J, leaving 9 bases between. CDR3 in amino acids: CAWSVGGNTEAFF. CDR3 sequence (DNA): TGTGCCTGGAGCGTGGGCGGGAACACTGAAGCTTTCTTT.

The chain employs TRBV29-1 and TRBJ1-1, with 9 bases aligning to TRBD1. In germline, CDR1 is SQVTM, CDR2 ANQGSEA. The V gene end was trimmed by 5 bases and the J gene end by 4 bases; junction bases not matched to a gene: 14. This CDR3 is 16 amino acids long. The CDR3 bases are TGCAGCGTTACGAACCGGGACAGGGCCTTGGGCACTGAAGCTTTCTTT. Its protein product is CSVTNRDRALGTEAFF.

The V and J genes are TRBV21-1 and TRBJ1-5; TRBD1, as called in the table, went unchecked against the DNA. TRBV21-1 is noted as a pseudogene. This CDR3 is built from 18 residues. The chain's CDR3 is CASSKSPKGQRSNQPQHF. The CDR3 coding sequence is TGTGCCAGCAGCAAAAGCCCAAAGGGGCAGAGAAGCAATCAGCCCCAGCATTTT.

This clone was seen just once. This chain links TRBV11-2 with TRBJ2-7; TRBD2 aligns across 13 bases. The CDR3 is made up of 19 amino acids. Trimming at V came to 6 bases and at J to 0 bases, leaving 14 bases not matched to a gene. CDR1 is SGHAT and CDR2 is FQNNGV in the germline V gene. The CDR3 sequence is CASSLPTTSGRFDSYEQYF. The CDR3 DNA reads as TGTGCCAGCAGTCTTCCTACGACTAGCGGGAGGTTCGACTCCTACGAGCAGTACTTC.

The chain couples TRBV10-3 to TRBJ2-2; the match to TRBD1 covers 8 bases. The CDR3 spans 14 residues. The J segment lost 5 bases and the V segment lost 6 bases, leaving 5 bases of the junction unmatched. CDR1 and CDR2 from the germline V gene are ENHRY and SYGVKD. The CDR3 DNA reads TGTGCCATCAGCGGACAGGGTGAAACCGGGGAGCTGTTTTTT. As protein: CAISGQGETGELFF.

The chain carries TRBV4-1 and TRBJ2-5, with D hard to call. The germline V gene encodes CDR1 MGHRA and CDR2 YSYEKL. The CDR3 sequence is 14 residues long. The V and J ends lost 1 base and 3 bases respectively, with 9 bases between them. Here the CDR3 DNA reads TGCGCCAGCAGCCAAGTAGTGGAAAAAGAGACCCAGTACTTC. This translates into CASSQVVEKETQYF.

V is TRBV6-5 and J is TRBJ2-7, with unresolved D. There are 12 residues in the CDR3. Trimming took off 2 bases at V and 4 bases at J, with 6 bases between the two ends. From germline, CDR1 is MNHEY and CDR2 SVGAGI. CDR3 bases: TGTGCCAGCAGTTACGGGAATTACGAGCAGTACTTC. Translation: CASSYGNYEQYF.

The J gene is TRBJ1-2, the V gene TRBV5-1; D is unresolved. This CDR3 spans 15 amino acids. Trimming cost V 0 bases and J 3 bases, with 12 bases left between them. From germline, CDR1 is SGHRS and CDR2 YFSETQ. CDR3 amino acids: CASSLGMASDYGYTF. As DNA, the CDR3 is TGCGCCAGCAGCTTGGGGATGGCAAGCGACTATGGCTACACCTTC.

The V gene is TRBV7-2, the J gene TRBJ2-7, with D perhaps matching TRBD2 (6 bases). CDR3 length equals 13 residues. Germline loops: CDR1 SGHTA, CDR2 FQGNSA. Trimming removed 0 bases from V and 3 bases from J, with 6 bases in between. The CDR3 DNA reads TGTGCCAGCAGCTTAGCGGGGGGCTACGAGCAGTACTTC. Residues: CASSLAGGYEQYF. Filled out from reference TRBV7-2 and TRBJ2-7, the complete variable domain reads GAGVSQSPSNKVTEKGKDVELRCDPISGHTALYWYRQSLGQGLEFLIYFQGNSAPDKSGLPSDRFSAERTGGSVSTLTIQRTQQEDSAVYLCASSLAGGYEQYFGPGTRLTVT.

This sequence joins TRBV6-5 and TRBJ2-7; the D call may be TRBD1 or TRBD2 (6 bases each). The CDR3 totals 15 residues. CDR1 and CDR2 (germline): MNHEY, SVGAGI. The V end was cut by 0 bases, the J end by 5 bases, with 14 bases between. CDR3 coding DNA: TGTGCCAGCAGTTACTCGGAGGGGGGCTATGACGAGCAGTACTTC. Its translation is CASSYSEGGYDEQYF.